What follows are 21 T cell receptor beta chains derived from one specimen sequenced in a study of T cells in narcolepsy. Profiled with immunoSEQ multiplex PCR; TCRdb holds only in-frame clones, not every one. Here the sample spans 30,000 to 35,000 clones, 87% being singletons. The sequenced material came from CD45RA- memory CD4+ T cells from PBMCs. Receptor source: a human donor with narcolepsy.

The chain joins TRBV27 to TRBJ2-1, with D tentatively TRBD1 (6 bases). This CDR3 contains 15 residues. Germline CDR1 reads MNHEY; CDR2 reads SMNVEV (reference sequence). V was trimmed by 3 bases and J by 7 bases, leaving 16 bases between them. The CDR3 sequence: CASSFGQGWRNEQFF. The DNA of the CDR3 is TGTGCCAGCAGTTTCGGGCAGGGGTGGAGGAATGAGCAGTTCTTC.

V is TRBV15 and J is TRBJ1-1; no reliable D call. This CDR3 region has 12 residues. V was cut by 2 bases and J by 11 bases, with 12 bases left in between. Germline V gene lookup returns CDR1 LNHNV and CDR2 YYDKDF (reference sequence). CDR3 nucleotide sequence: TGTGCCACCAGCAGACCGCCGCTACCGGCTTTCTTT. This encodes CATSRPPLPAFF.

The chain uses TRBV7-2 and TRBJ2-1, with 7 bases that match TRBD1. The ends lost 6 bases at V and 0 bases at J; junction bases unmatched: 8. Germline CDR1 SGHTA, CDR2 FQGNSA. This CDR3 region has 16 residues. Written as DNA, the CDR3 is TGTGCCAGCAGGTATAGCCGGGACAGCTCCTACAATGAGCAGTTCTTC. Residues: CASRYSRDSSYNEQFF.

CDR3 loop: CASSVGQSPGNTIYF. The CDR3 DNA reads TGTGCCAGCAGCGTGGGACAGTCTCCTGGAAACACCATATATTTT. V usage is TRBV9 and J usage is TRBJ1-3, with TRBD1 matching over 7 bases. CDR3 length: 15 residues. V shed 2 bases and J 2 bases; nucleotides not matched to a gene: 4. CDR1 is SGDLS, CDR2 YYNGEE, per germline.

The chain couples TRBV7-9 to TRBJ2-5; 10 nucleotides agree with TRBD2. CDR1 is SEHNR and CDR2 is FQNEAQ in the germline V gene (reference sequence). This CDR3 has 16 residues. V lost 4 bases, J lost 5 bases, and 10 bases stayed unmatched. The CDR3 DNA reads TGTGCCAGCAGCTCCCTCTTACTAGCGGGGTGGGAGACCCAGTACTTC. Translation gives CASSSLLLAGWETQYF.

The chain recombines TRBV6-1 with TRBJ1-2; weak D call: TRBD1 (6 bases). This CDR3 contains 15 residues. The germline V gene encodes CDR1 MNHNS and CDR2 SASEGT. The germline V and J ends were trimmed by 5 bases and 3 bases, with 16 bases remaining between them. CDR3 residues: CASSSRSRQDYGYTF. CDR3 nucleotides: TGTGCCAGCAGTTCACGATCCCGACAGGACTATGGCTACACCTTC.

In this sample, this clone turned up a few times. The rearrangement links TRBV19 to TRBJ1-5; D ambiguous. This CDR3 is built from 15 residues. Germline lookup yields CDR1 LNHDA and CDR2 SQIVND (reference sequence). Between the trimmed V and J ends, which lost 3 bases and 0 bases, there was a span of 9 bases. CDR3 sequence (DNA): TGTGCCAGTAGTATTGGAATCCTTAGCAATCAGCCCCAGCATTTT. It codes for CASSIGILSNQPQHF.

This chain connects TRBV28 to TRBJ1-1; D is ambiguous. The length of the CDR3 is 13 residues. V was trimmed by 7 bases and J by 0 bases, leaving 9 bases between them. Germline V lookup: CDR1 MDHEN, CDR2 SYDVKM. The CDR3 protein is CASTNYMNTEAFF. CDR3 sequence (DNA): TGTGCCAGCACTAATTACATGAACACTGAAGCTTTCTTT.

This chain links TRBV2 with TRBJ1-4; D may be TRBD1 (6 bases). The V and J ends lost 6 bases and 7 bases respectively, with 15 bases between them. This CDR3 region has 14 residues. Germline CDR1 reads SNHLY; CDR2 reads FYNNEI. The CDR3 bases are TGTGCCAGCAGGAGGGGGGGTTCGGGTGAAAAACTGTTTTTT. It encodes CASRRGGSGEKLFF.

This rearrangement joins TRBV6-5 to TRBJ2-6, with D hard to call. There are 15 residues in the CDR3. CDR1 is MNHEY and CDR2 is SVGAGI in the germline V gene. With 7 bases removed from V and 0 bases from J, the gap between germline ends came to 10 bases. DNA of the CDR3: TGTGCCAGCACCTTCACCGTCTCTGGGGCCAACGTCCTGACTTTC. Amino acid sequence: CASTFTVSGANVLTF.

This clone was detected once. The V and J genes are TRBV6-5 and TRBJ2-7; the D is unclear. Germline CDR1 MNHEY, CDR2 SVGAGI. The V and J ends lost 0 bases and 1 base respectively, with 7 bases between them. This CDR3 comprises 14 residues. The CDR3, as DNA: TGTGCCAGCAGTTACTCGTCCTCTTCCTACGAGCAGTACTTC. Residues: CASSYSSSSYEQYF.

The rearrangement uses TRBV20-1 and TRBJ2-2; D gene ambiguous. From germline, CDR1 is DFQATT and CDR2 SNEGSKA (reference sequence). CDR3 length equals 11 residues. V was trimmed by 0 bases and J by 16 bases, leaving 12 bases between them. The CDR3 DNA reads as TGCAGTGCTAGAGATGGAAGGCAGGAGTTTTTT. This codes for CSARDGRQEFF.

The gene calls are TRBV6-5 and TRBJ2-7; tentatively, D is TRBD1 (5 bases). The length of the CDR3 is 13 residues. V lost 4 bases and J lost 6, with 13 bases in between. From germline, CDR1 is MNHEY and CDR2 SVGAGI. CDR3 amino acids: CASSSYAQGEQYF. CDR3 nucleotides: TGTGCCAGCAGTTCGTACGCGCAGGGCGAGCAGTACTTC.

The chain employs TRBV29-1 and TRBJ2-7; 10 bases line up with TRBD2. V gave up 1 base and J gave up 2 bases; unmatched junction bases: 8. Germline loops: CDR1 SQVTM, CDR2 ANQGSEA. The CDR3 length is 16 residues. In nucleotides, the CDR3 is TGCAGCGTTGAAGGGAGCACTAGCGGGACCGCCTACGAGCAGTACTTC. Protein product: CSVEGSTSGTAYEQYF.

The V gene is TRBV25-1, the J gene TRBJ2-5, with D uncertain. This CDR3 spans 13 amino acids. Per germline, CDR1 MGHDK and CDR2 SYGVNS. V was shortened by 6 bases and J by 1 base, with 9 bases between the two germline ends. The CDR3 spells CASRGNPQETQYF. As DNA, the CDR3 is TGTGCCAGCAGGGGAAACCCCCAAGAGACCCAGTACTTC.

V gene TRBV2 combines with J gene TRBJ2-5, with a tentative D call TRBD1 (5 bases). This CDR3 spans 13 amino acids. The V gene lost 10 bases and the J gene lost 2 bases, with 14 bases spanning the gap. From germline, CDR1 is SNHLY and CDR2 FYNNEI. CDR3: CATSRQPQETQYF. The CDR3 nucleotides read TGTGCCACCTCCCGACAGCCTCAAGAGACCCAGTACTTC.

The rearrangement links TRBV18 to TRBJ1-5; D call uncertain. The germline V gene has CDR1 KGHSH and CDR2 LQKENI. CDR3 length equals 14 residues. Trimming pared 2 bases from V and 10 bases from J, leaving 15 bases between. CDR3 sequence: CASSPSGPPLPQHF. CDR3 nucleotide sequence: TGTGCCAGCTCACCATCTGGGCCGCCCCTACCCCAGCATTTT.

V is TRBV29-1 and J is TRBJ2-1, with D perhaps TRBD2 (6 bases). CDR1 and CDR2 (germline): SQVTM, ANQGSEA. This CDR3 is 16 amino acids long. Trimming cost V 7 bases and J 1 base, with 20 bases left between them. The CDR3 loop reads CSALDRSGLSYNEQFF. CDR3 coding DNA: TGCAGCGCCCTCGACCGGAGCGGGTTATCCTACAATGAGCAGTTCTTC.

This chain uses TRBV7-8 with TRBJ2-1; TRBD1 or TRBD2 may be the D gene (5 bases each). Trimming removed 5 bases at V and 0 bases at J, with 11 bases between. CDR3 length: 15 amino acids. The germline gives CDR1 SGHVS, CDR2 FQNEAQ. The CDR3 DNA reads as TGTGCCAGCAGCACTGGGACCTCCTCCTACAATGAGCAGTTCTTC. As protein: CASSTGTSSYNEQFF.

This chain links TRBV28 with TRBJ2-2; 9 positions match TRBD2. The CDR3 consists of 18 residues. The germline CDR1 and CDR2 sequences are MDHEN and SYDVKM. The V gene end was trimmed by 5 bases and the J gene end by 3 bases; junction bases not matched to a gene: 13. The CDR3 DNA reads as TGTGCCAGCAGTCCGGGGGAAGGTCTAGCGGGATACACCGGGGAGCTGTTTTTT. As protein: CASSPGEGLAGYTGELFF.

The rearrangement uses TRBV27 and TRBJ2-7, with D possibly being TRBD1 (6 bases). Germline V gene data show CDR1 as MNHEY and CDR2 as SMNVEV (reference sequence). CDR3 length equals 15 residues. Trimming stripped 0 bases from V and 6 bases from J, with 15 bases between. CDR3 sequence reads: CASSLSWQGTVEQYF. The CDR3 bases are TGTGCCAGCAGTTTATCGTGGCAGGGGACCGTCGAGCAGTACTTC.